This TCR beta chain was identified during a study of vaccination and CD4 T cells after COVID-19. Overall study: Convalescent cases consisted of six males and four females, of whom two were Hispanic. General study findings and limits: Vaccine-specific clones in convalescent patients were spike mono-reactive in 304 of 307 cases.

As to this clonotype: Its target is unknown.

Trimming took off 5 bases at V and 8 bases at J, with 15 bases between the two ends. CDR3 length: 14 residues. The V gene's germline CDR1 is MNHEY and CDR2 SMNVEV (reference sequence). Sequence data for DNA of cultured CD4+ T cells were generated by the Oncomine TCR Beta short-read assay. TCRdb passed the PCR reads through MiXCR, listing each CDR3 protein once. The sample has roughly 5,400 distinct CDR3 sequences, under 40% seen once. Treatment specified: approximately 10-day PBMC culture with coronavirus spike peptide pools or control peptides (ViraFEST assay). Specimen: CD4+ T cells from blood, cultured in vitro, collected after SARS-CoV-2 vaccination. The chain employs TRBV27 and TRBJ1-4, with D possibly TRBD1 on 6 matching bases. This clonotype was sampled from a human donor who had recovered from COVID-19. CDR3 region: CASSLGGAREKLFF. The CDR3 nucleotides read TGTGCCAGCAGTCTGGGGGGGGCGAGGGAAAAACTGTTTTTT.